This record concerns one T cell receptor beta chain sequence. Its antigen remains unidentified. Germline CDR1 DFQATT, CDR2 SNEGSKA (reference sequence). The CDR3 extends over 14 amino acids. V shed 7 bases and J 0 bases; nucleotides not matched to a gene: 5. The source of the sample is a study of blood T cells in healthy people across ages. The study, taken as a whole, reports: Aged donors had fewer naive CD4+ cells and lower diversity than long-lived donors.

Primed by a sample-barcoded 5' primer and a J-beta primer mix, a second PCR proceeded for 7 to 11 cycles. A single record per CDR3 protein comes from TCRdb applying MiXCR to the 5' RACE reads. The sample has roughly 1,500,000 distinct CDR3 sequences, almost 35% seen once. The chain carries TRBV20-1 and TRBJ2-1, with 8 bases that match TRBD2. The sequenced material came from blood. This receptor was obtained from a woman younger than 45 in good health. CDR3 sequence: CSGRSGSSYNEQFF. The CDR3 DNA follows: TGCAGTGGTAGGAGCGGGAGCTCCTACAATGAGCAGTTCTTC.